The source of this T cell receptor (beta chain) is a study of blood T cells in healthy people across ages. Turning to the study itself: Every two T cells gave about one barcoded beta molecule via template switching.

Together with a sample-barcoded 5' primer, a J-beta primer mix was included in a second PCR lasting about 7 to 12 cycles. MiXCR was run by TCRdb on the 5' RACE reads, yielding one entry per CDR3 protein. The sample has 1.5 million to 2 million distinct CDR3 sequences, about 49% seen once. Germline V gives CDR1 SGHTA, CDR2 FQGNSA. CDR3 length equals 13 residues. V was shortened by 8 bases and J by 3 bases, with 12 bases between the two germline ends. Healthy individuals of Caucasian origin from Russia, aged about 6 to 95, served as donors. With regard to this clonotype: Its antigen is unidentified.

Study results and limitations: Age brought a roughly linear fall in TCR beta diversity measured per million T cells.

The source is a woman aged 40 to 50 in good health. The specimen sequenced was blood. The rearrangement links TRBV7-2 to TRBJ2-3, with D tentatively TRBD1 or TRBD2 (6 bases each). The CDR3 loop is CASYTGTTDTQYF. CDR3 nucleotide sequence: TGTGCCAGCTACACAGGGACTACAGATACGCAGTATTTT.